Listed here is a single T cell receptor (beta chain). These data come from a study of shared clonotypes between healthy human individuals. The CDR3 has 14 amino acids. The ends were cut back, 2 bases at V and 5 bases at J, with 12 bases in the middle. Per germline, CDR1 MNHEY and CDR2 SMNVEV (reference sequence). Terminally differentiated effector memory CD45RA+ cells were excluded by CCR7 positive selection of CD45RO-negative cells. All donors qualified as healthy HIV-negative adults and had experienced no recent acute infections or vaccinations. The authors' processing: Quality scores were absent from the junction-only immunoSEQ sequences, so filtering differed. The protocol was immunoSEQ multiplex PCR, while the TCRdb copy is restricted to in-frame clones and leaves out a portion. V and J calls and clone size are given by that table; D and trimming were obtained from the DNA. The sample comprises 1.5 million to 2.5 million clones, less than 95% of which are singletons, and 0.95% to 1.5% rests with the top ten.

Sequenced: naive CD8+ T cells sorted from blood. The V and J genes are TRBV27 and TRBJ2-5; maybe TRBD1 (6 bases). The source of this sequence is a man aged 18-30 years in good health. The CDR3 nucleotides read TGTGCCAGCAGTTTAGTGGGGGCCCTGGAGACCCAGTACTTC. This gives the protein CASSLVGALETQYF.